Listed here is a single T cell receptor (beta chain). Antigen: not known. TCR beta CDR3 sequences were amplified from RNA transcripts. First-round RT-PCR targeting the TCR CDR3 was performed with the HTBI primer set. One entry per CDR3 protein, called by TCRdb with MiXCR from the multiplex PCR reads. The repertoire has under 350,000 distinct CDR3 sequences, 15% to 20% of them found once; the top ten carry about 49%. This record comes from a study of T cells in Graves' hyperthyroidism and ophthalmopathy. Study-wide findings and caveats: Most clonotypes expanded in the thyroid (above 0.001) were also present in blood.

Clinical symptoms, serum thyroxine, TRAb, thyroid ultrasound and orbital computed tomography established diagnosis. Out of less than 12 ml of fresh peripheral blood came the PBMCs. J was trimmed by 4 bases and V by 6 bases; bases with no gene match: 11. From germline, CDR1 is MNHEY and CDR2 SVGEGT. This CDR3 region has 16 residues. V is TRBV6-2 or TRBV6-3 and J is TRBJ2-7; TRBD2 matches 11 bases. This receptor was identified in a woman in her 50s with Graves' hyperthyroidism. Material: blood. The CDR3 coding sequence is TGTGCCAGCAGCCCACACTCTACTAGCGGGAGATACGAGCAGTACTTC. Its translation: CASSPHSTSGRYEQYF.